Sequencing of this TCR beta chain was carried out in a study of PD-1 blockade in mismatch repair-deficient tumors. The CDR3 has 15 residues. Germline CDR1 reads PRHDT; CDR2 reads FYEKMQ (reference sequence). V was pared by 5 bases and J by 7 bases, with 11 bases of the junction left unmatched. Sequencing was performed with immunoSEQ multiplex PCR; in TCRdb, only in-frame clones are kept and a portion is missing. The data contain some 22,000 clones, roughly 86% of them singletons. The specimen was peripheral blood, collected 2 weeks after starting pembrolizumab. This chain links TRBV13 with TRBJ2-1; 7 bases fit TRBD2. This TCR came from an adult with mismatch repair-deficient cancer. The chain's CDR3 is CASSPSGTIINEQFF. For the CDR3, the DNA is TGTGCCAGCAGCCCCTCCGGGACTATAATAAATGAGCAGTTCTTC.